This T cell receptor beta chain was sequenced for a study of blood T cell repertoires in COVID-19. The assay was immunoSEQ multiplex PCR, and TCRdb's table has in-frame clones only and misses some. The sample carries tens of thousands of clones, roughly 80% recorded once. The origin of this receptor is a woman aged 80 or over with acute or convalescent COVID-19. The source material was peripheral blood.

In nucleotides, the CDR3 is TGTGCCAGCAAAACCAGGGAAGATGGAAACACCATATATTTT. Translated: CASKTREDGNTIYF. The chain employs TRBV2 and TRBJ1-3; D perhaps matches TRBD1 (5 bases). The CDR3 contains 14 residues. V lost 7 bases to trimming and J lost 3 bases, with 13 bases between them. Germline CDR1 and CDR2: SNHLY and FYNNEI.